This T cell receptor (beta chain) was recorded in a study of CD8+CD57+ T cells in acquired aplastic anemia. Study-level background: DNA per sorted CD4+ or CD8+ sample ranged about 0.17 to 27.4 ug, averaging about 3 ug. Reads per healthy sample averaged about 10 million (CD4+) and 11 million to 13 million (CD8+). General study points: The study identified more than 25 CD8+ CDR3 sequences shared by patients and controls.

To note about this clonotype: Its antigen is undetermined.

Germline trimming cut 6 bases from V and 11 bases from J; bases unmatched to any gene: 8. From germline, CDR1 is ENHRY and CDR2 SYGVKD. The CDR3 loop spans 12 amino acids. Genomic DNA provided the template from which TCR beta VDJ and CDR3 profiles were obtained. TCRdb used MiXCR to reprocess the reads, holding one entry per CDR3 protein. The sample shows approximately 380,000 distinct CDR3 sequences, under 80% of them seen only once. What was sequenced was sorted CD4+, CD8+, or CD8+CD57+ T cells (not recorded which) from PBMCs. The genes are TRBV10-3 and TRBJ1-1; 8 bases agree with TRBD1. This receptor was taken from a human donor in good health, serving as a control. CDR3 region: CAIRGDRRAAFF. CDR3 DNA: TGTGCCATCAGAGGGGACAGGCGGGCGGCTTTCTTT.